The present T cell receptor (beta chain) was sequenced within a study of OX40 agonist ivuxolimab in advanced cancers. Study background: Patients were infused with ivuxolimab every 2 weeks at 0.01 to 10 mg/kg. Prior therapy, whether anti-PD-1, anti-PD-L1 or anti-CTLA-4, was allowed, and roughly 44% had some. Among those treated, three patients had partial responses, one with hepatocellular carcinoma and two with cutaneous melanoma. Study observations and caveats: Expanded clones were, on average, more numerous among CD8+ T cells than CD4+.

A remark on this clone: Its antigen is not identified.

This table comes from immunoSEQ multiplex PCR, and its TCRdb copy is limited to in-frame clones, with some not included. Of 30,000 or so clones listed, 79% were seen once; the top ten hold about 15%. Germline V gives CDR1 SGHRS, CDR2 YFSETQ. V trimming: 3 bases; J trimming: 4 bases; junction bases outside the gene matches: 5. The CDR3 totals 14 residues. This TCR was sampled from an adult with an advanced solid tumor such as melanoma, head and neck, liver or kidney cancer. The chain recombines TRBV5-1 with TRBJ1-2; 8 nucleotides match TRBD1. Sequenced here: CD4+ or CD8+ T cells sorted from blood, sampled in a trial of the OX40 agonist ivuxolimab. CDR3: CASSSTGVSYGYTF. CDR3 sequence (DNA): TGCGCCAGCAGCTCGACAGGGGTGAGCTATGGCTACACCTTC.